The rows below give T cell receptor beta chains drawn from one sample of a study of CD8 T cells in ankylosing spondylitis. TCRdb reanalysed the 5' RACE reads using MiXCR and keeps one entry per CDR3 protein. The repertoire holds some 250,000 distinct CDR3 sequences, 20% to 30% seen once, with 0.5% to 0.65% in the top ten. Source material: blood, either unsorted or a sorted T cell fraction (not recorded which). The receptors come from a male donor with ankylosing spondylitis or in good health (not recorded which). CDR3s include the opening cysteine and the closing phenylalanine or tryptophan. D genes are given only for firm matches. Size tells how often a clone was seen (once, few, many) or the class of an expanded clone, and some rows leave it out.

TRBJ1-1 | - | TRBV21-1 | 14 | many | TGTGCCAGCAGCAAAGGGGGGGATTACACTGAAGCTTTCTTT | CASSKGGDYTEAFF
TRBJ2-1 | - | TRBV12-3/TRBV12-4 | 13 | many | TGTGCCAGCAGTTTTGGGGCGCACAATGAGCAGTTCTTC | CASSFGAHNEQFF
TRBJ2-5 | - | TRBV12-3/TRBV12-4 | 14 | few | TGTGCCAGCAGTTTCGAGAGCTACCAAGAGACCCAGTACTTC | CASSFESYQETQYF
TRBJ2-3 | - | TRBV20-1 | 12 | many | TGCAGTGCAAAGAGGGGGGAAGATACGCAGTATTTT | CSAKRGEDTQYF
TRBJ2-1 | - | TRBV20-1 | 12 | few | TGCAGTGCTGGGACAACTAACAATGAGCAGTTCTTC | CSAGTTNNEQFF
TRBJ2-7 | - | TRBV12-3/TRBV12-4 | 13 | - | TGTGCCAGCAGTGACCGCATGGGCTACGAGCAGTACTTC | CASSDRMGYEQYF
TRBJ1-4 | TRBD1 | TRBV20-1 | 16 | many | TGCAGTGCAATGCGCGGGACAGGGGGCGCGAGTGAAAAACTGTTTTTT | CSAMRGTGGASEKLFF
TRBJ2-7 | - | TRBV12-3/TRBV12-4 | 12 | - | TGTGCCCCCGAGGGGTTACACTACGAGCAGTACTTC | CAPEGLHYEQYF
TRBJ2-1 | TRBD1 | TRBV20-1 | 17 | few | TGCAGTGCTAGAGATAATCCCGGGACAGGGGTCGGGAATGAGCAGTTCTTC | CSARDNPGTGVGNEQFF
TRBJ2-5 | TRBD2 | TRBV9 | 15 | few | TGTGCCAGCTCTAGGACTAGCGCAGACCAAGAGACCCAGTACTTC | CASSRTSADQETQYF
TRBJ2-3 | - | TRBV12-3/TRBV12-4 | 12 | few | TGTGCCAGCAGTGGCGTTCGAGATACGCAGTATTTT | CASSGVRDTQYF
TRBJ2-5 | - | TRBV20-1 | 10 | few | TGCAGTATGTCCCTAGAGACCCAGTACTTC | CSMSLETQYF
TRBJ2-5 | TRBD1 | TRBV24-1 | 13 | - | TGTGCCAGCAGAGGGACAGGCCTAGGGACCCAGTACTTC | CASRGTGLGTQYF
TRBJ1-3 | - | TRBV2 | 13 | - | TGTGCCAGCAGAGGCAGCCCGGGTAACACCATATATTTT | CASRGSPGNTIYF
TRBJ1-1 | - | TRBV6-5 | 12 | many | TGTGCCAGCAGCGGGGCGGACACTGAAGCTTTCTTT | CASSGADTEAFF
TRBJ2-1 | - | TRBV20-1 | 13 | many | TGCAGTGAAGCCTACCCTTACTACAATGAGCAGTTCTTC | CSEAYPYYNEQFF
TRBJ2-3 | - | TRBV20-1 | 14 | few | TGCAGTGCTAGAGAGGCTAGATTCCAGGATACGCAGTATTTT | CSAREARFQDTQYF
TRBJ2-3 | - | TRBV11-3 | 16 | few | TGTGCCAGCAGCTTAGACGGACGGGGATTCGACGATACGCAGTATTTT | CASSLDGRGFDDTQYF
TRBJ2-4 | - | TRBV20-1 | 12 | many | TGCAGTGCCGGGTGGGGCAAAAACATTCAGTACTTC | CSAGWGKNIQYF
TRBJ2-1 | - | TRBV29-1 | 12 | - | TGCAGCGTTGGGGGCAGGGCCAATGAGCAGTTCTTC | CSVGGRANEQFF
TRBJ2-5 | TRBD2 | TRBV20-1 | 14 | - | TGCAGTGCTAGGCCCGGGACTAGCGGTACCGTGAGGTACTTC | CSARPGTSGTVRYF
TRBJ2-3 | TRBD2 | TRBV4-1 | 18 | many | TGCGCCAGCAGTCAACCACCCGGACTAGCGGGGGTTCCGGATACGCAGTATTTT | CASSQPPGLAGVPDTQYF
TRBJ2-3 | TRBD2 | TRBV25-1 | 14 | many | TGTGCCAGTGGGGCGGGGGGGGGAACAGATACGCAGTATTTT | CASGAGGGTDTQYF
TRBJ2-5 | - | TRBV6-5 | 14 | - | TGTGCCAGCAGTTACTCGGTCAACCAAGAGACCCAGTACTTC | CASSYSVNQETQYF
TRBJ2-1 | TRBD2 | TRBV2 | 14 | - | TGTGCCAGCAGCGGGACTAGGAACTACAATGAGCAGTTCTTC | CASSGTRNYNEQFF
TRBJ2-2 | TRBD1 | TRBV20-1 | 16 | many | TGCAGTGCTAGCCTGGAGACAGGGTGGAACACCGGGGAGCTGTTTTTT | CSASLETGWNTGELFF
TRBJ2-5 | - | TRBV10-1 | 15 | - | TGCGCCAGCAGTGATGGTCAGGGACCTCAAGAGACCCAGTACTTC | CASSDGQGPQETQYF
TRBJ2-1 | - | TRBV29-1 | 12 | many | TGCAGCGGAAAGGGGGGCACGTATGAGCAGTTCTTC | CSGKGGTYEQFF
TRBJ2-1 | - | TRBV12-3/TRBV12-4 | 13 | many | TGTGCCAGCGGGGGTCGGGGGCTCAATGAGCAGTTCTTC | CASGGRGLNEQFF
TRBJ2-3 | TRBD1 | TRBV29-1 | 14 | - | TGCAGCGTTGAACGGGACAGGGGGACAGATACGAAGTATTTT | CSVERDRGTDTKYF
TRBJ2-5 | TRBD2 | TRBV20-1 | 16 | many | TGCAGTGCTAACGATCGGGCTAGCGGATTCCAAGAGACCCAGTACTTC | CSANDRASGFQETQYF
TRBJ2-3 | TRBD2 | TRBV12-3/TRBV12-4 | 13 | - | TGTGCCAGCAGCGGACTAGCTAGGGATACGCAGTATTTT | CASSGLARDTQYF
TRBJ1-3 | - | TRBV7-2 | 14 | many | TGTGCCAGCAGCTTGGGGATCTCTGGAAACACCATATATTTT | CASSLGISGNTIYF
TRBJ2-4 | - | TRBV20-1 | 12 | - | TGCAGTGCCAGGGGTAACCAAGGCATTCAGTACTTC | CSARGNQGIQYF
TRBJ2-7 | TRBD2 | TRBV20-1 | 14 | many | TGCAGTGCTATGGGCGGGGGGTCTAGGTACGAGCAGTACTTC | CSAMGGGSRYEQYF
TRBJ2-2 | - | TRBV3-1 | 15 | many | TGTGCCAGCAGCCAAGGCCAGGGGAGGGCCGGGGAGCTGTTTTTT | CASSQGQGRAGELFF
TRBJ2-3 | TRBD2 | TRBV29-1 | 14 | - | TGCAGCGTTGATCGGGGGGGAGGGCCAGATACGCAGTATTTT | CSVDRGGGPDTQYF
TRBJ2-7 | - | TRBV20-1 | 14 | once | TGCAGTGCTAGAGGAAGGGGAAACCCCTACGAGCAGTACTTC | CSARGRGNPYEQYF
TRBJ2-3 | - | TRBV18 | 14 | - | TGTGCCAGCTCACCGACAGTGAGGACAGATACGCAGTATTTT | CASSPTVRTDTQYF
TRBJ2-7 | TRBD2 | TRBV20-1 | 14 | many | TGCAGTGCTGTAGGGACTAGCGCCCAATTAGAGCAGTACTTC | CSAVGTSAQLEQYF
TRBJ1-2 | TRBD1 | TRBV10-2 | 13 | - | TGCGCCAGCAGTGAGGACAGGGTGGAGGGCTACACCTTC | CASSEDRVEGYTF
TRBJ2-2 | - | TRBV18 | 15 | - | TGTGCCAGCTCACCATGGGGCACCAACACCGGGGAGCTGTTTTTT | CASSPWGTNTGELFF
TRBJ2-3 | - | TRBV5-6 | 15 | many | TGTGCCAGCAGCCTTGAGGATAGACCCACAGATACGCAGTATTTT | CASSLEDRPTDTQYF
TRBJ1-6 | - | TRBV6-1 | 17 | many | TGTGCCAGCAGTGAAGTGGTATGGGAGTTGGATAATTCACCCCTCCACTTT | CASSEVVWELDNSPLHF
TRBJ2-1 | - | TRBV9 | 13 | many | TGTGCCAGCAGCGTAGCCCCCGGGAGTGAGCAGTTCTTC | CASSVAPGSEQFF
TRBJ1-1 | - | TRBV4-2 | 17 | - | TGTGCCAGCAGCCAAGATATAAAACGCACAGCGAGCGTTGAAGCTTTCTTT | CASSQDIKRTASVEAFF
TRBJ2-3 | - | TRBV20-1 | 16 | few | TGCAGTGCTAGAGATCGCAGGCGGGGGCTCACAGATACGCAGTATTTT | CSARDRRRGLTDTQYF
TRBJ1-1 | - | TRBV6-1 | 14 | once | TGTGCCAGCAGACCTCAGGGTCCGAACACTGAAGCTTTCTTT | CASRPQGPNTEAFF
TRBJ2-7 | - | TRBV20-1 | 14 | many | TGCAGTGCTACCGATCAAGTCCGTAACTACGAGCAGTACTTC | CSATDQVRNYEQYF